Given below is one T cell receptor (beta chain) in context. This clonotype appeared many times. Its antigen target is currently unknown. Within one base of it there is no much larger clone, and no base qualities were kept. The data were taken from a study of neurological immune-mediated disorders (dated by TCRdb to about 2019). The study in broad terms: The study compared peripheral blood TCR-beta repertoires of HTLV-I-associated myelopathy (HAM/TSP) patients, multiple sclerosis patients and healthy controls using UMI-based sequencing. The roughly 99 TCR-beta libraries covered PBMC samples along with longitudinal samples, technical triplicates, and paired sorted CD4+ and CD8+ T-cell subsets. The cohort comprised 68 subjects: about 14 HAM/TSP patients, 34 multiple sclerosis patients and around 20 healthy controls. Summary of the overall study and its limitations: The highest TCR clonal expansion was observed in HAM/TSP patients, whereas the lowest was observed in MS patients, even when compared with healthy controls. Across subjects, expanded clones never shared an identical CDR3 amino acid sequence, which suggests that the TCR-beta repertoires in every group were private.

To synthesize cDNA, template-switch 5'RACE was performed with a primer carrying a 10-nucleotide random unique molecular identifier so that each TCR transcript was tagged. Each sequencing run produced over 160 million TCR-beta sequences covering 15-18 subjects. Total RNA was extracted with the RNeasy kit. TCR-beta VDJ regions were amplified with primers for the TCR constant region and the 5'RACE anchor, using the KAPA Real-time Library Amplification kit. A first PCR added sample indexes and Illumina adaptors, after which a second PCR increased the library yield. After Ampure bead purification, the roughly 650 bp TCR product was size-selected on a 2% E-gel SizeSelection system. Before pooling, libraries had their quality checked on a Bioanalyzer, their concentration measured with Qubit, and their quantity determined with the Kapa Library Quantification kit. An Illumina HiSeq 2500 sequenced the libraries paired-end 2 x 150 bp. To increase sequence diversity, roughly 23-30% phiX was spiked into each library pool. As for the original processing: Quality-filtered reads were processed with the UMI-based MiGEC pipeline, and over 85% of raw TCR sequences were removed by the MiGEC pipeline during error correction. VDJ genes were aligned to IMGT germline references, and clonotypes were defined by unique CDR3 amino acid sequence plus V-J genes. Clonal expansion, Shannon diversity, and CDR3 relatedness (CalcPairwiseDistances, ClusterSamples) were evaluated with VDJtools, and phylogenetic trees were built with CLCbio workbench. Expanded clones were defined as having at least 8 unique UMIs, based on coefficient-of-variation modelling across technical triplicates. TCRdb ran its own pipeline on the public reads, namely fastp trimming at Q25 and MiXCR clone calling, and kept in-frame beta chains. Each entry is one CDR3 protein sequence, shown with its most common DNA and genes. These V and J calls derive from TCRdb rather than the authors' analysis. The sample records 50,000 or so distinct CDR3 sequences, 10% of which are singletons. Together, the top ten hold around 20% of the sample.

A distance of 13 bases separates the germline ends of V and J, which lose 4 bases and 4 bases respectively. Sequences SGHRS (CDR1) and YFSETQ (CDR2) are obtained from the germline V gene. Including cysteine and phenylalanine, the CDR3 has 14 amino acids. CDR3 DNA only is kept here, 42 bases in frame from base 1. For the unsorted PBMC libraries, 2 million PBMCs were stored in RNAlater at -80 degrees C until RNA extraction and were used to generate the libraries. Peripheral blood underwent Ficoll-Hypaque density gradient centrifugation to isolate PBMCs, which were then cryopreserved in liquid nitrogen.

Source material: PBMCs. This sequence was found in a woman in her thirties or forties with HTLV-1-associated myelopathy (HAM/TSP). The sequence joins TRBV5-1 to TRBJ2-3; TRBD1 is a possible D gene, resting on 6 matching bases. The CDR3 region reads CASSDLQGSDTQYF. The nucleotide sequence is TGCGCCAGCAGCGACCTTCAGGGGTCAGATACGCAGTATTTT. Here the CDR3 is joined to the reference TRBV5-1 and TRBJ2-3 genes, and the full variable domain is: KAGVTQTPRYLIKTRGQQVTLSCSPISGHRSVSWYQQTPGQGLQFLFEYFSETQRNKGNFPGRFSGRQFSNSRSEMNVSTLELGDSALYLCASSDLQGSDTQYFGPGTRLTVL.